Listed below are T cell receptor beta chains from one sample, sequenced in a study of blood T cells in healthy people across ages. In TCRdb, the 5' RACE reads were re-called with MiXCR into one record per CDR3 protein. The sample yields about 930,000 distinct CDR3 sequences, about 27% seen once. The data were also submitted as part of a second study, on T cells of mothers and their children.

Sample: blood. All receptors come from a woman aged 40 to 49 in good health. Both conserved end residues are part of each CDR3. A D gene is named only where the DNA matches it firmly. Some rows mark clone size as missing; the rest say once, few, many or name a class of expanded clone.

NA	TRBJ2-3	TRBV7-2	NA	CASSPGHFTDTQYF	TGTGCCAGCAGCCCCGGACATTTTACAGATACGCAGTATTTT
NA	TRBJ1-1	TRBV6-6	TRBD1	CASSYSMAGGSTEAFF	TGTGCCAGCAGTTACTCTATGGCAGGGGGCTCCACTGAAGCTTTCTTT
NA	TRBJ2-7	TRBV28	TRBD1	CASSTGGRTYEQYF	TGTGCCAGCAGTACAGGGGGAAGAACCTACGAGCAGTACTTC
many	TRBJ2-3	TRBV7-2	TRBD2	CASSKRTGGEDTQYF	TGTGCCAGCAGCAAACGTACGGGGGGGGAGGATACGCAGTATTTT
NA	TRBJ1-3	TRBV7-9	NA	CASSPHDGNTIYF	TGTGCCAGCAGCCCGCATGACGGAAACACCATATATTTT
many	TRBJ2-7	TRBV28	NA	CASNNLLLHEQYF	TGTGCCAGCAACAACCTCCTTCTCCACGAGCAGTACTTC
NA	TRBJ2-1	TRBV5-6	TRBD2	CARSFPLAGYNEQFF	TGTGCCCGCAGCTTCCCCCTAGCGGGGTACAATGAGCAGTTCTTC
NA	TRBJ2-1	TRBV3-1	TRBD2	CASSQTLAGGVVSSYNEQFF	TGTGCCAGCAGCCAAACCTTAGCGGGGGGAGTTGTCAGCTCCTACAATGAGCAGTTCTTC
once	TRBJ2-3	TRBV5-1	NA	CASYLVGGISTDTQYF	TGCGCCAGCTACCTGGTCGGCGGGATAAGCACAGATACGCAGTATTTT
few	TRBJ2-1	TRBV15	TRBD2	CATSRRGLAAVDEQFF	TGTGCCACCAGCAGACGGGGACTAGCGGCTGTGGATGAGCAGTTCTTC
NA	TRBJ2-7	TRBV7-3	TRBD1	CASSLNVGTGDEQYF	TGTGCCAGCAGCTTAAACGTTGGGACAGGGGACGAGCAGTACTTC